The 14 T cell receptor beta chains below all came from one sample that was sequenced in a study of blood T cell repertoires in COVID-19. Data came from immunoSEQ multiplex PCR; TCRdb stores just in-frame clones and leaves some out. The sample has under 170,000 clones; 84% are singletons. The sequenced sample was peripheral blood. The source is a man aged 65-85 years with acute or convalescent COVID-19.

The chain employs TRBV18 and TRBJ1-4; 12 bases match TRBD1. The length of the CDR3 is 15 residues. The junction had 6 bases not matched to a gene; V was cut back by 5 bases and J by 8 bases. Germline loops: CDR1 KGHSH, CDR2 LQKENI. The CDR3 here is CASSGTGGAEEKLFF. CDR3 DNA: TGTGCCAGCTCAGGGACAGGGGGCGCCGAGGAAAAACTGTTTTTT. Filled out from reference TRBV18 and TRBJ1-4, the complete variable domain reads NAGVMQNPRHLVRRRGQEARLRCSPMKGHSHVYWYRQLPEEGLKFMVYLQKENIIDESGMPKERFSAEFPKEGPSILRIQQVVRGDSAAYFCASSGTGGAEEKLFFGSGTQLSVL.

The rearrangement joins TRBV3-1 (or the pseudogene TRBV3-2) to TRBJ2-1, with D maybe TRBD2 (6 bases). Looked up from germline, CDR1 is LGHDT and CDR2 is YNNKEL (reference sequence). The ends were cut back, 5 bases at V and 6 bases at J, with 23 bases in the middle. This CDR3 is built from 17 residues. The DNA of the CDR3 is TGTGCCAGCAGCAAAAATGGCAAGGGACTTTACATCAATGAGCAGTTCTTC. Amino acids: CASSKNGKGLYINEQFF.

CDR3 region: CASSFQGLHTDTQYF. The CDR3 nucleotides read TGCGCCAGCAGCTTTCAGGGCCTCCACACAGATACGCAGTATTTT. V and J are TRBV5-1 and TRBJ2-3; maybe TRBD1 (5 bases). Germline assignment: CDR1 SGHRS and CDR2 YFSETQ. Trimming took off 2 bases at V and 2 bases at J, with 12 bases between the two ends. CDR3 size: 15 residues.

The chain carries TRBV7-6 and TRBJ2-2; 7 nucleotides align to TRBD1. V dropped 1 base and J dropped 4; count of bases not matched to a gene: 6. The CDR3 totals 16 residues. Germline CDR1 and CDR2: SGHVS and FNYEAQ. The CDR3 region has the DNA TGTGCCAGCAGCTTAGGGATAGGGGGCTTCACCGGGGAGCTGTTTTTT. Its protein is CASSLGIGGFTGELFF.

The rearrangement joins TRBV7-9 to TRBJ2-6; D is unclear. The length of the CDR3 is 15 residues. The V end was cut by 5 bases, the J end by 0 bases, with 8 bases between. CDR1 and CDR2 from the germline V gene are SEHNR and FQNEAQ (reference sequence). The CDR3 is CASSMRSSGANVLTF. CDR3 nucleotides: TGTGCCAGCAGCATGAGAAGCTCTGGGGCCAACGTCCTGACTTTC.

V usage is TRBV28 and J usage is TRBJ1-1; no reliable D call. CDR1 and CDR2 (germline): MDHEN, SYDVKM. The CDR3 loop spans 12 amino acids. The V and J ends lost 6 bases and 2 bases respectively, with 7 bases between them. The CDR3 is CASSEGNTEAFF. CDR3 nucleotides: TGTGCCAGCAGCGAGGGAAACACTGAAGCTTTCTTT.

This clone was detected once. The same CDR3 also results from other DNA sequences found in this sample. The gene calls are TRBV5-1 and TRBJ2-5, with TRBD1 identical over 10 bases. Germline-derived CDR1 and CDR2 are SGHRS and YFSETQ. The CDR3 length is 15 residues. The V gene end was trimmed by 4 bases and the J gene end by 4 bases; junction bases not matched to a gene: 7. CDR3 in DNA: TGCGCCAGCAGCCCCGGGACAGGGGTGGGAGAGACCCAGTACTTC. Protein: CASSPGTGVGETQYF.

The rearrangement joins TRBV12-5 to TRBJ2-3; 9 bases agree with TRBD2. Germline assignment: CDR1 LGHNT and CDR2 FRNRAP. CDR3 size: 17 residues. The J segment lost 10 bases and the V segment lost 0 bases, leaving 14 bases of the junction unmatched. The CDR3 coding sequence is TGTGCTAGTGGTTTGGTCGCTGAGCGGGGGGCTTCGTTTTCGCAGTATTTT. Amino acids: CASGLVAERGASFSQYF.

The chain has TRBV3-1 (or the pseudogene TRBV3-2) and TRBJ1-1; TRBD1 is a possible D gene (6 bases). The V gene's germline CDR1 is LGHDT and CDR2 YNNKEL (reference sequence). This CDR3 contains 15 residues. V was shortened by 1 base and J by 3 bases, with 12 bases between the two germline ends. The CDR3 sequence: CASSQGAGEDTEAFF. In DNA form, the CDR3 reads TGTGCCAGCAGCCAAGGGGCAGGGGAAGACACTGAAGCTTTCTTT.

The chain combines TRBV9 with TRBJ1-3; D ambiguous. Germline values: CDR1 SGDLS, CDR2 YYNGEE. V lost 8 bases and J lost 0, with 15 bases in between. This CDR3 has 15 residues. The CDR3, as DNA: TGTGCCAGTGGTGGGCTAACAGACTCTGGAAACACCATATATTTT. The encoded protein is CASGGLTDSGNTIYF.

The J gene is TRBJ2-7, the V gene TRBV2; the D gene is possibly TRBD2 (5 bases). CDR3 length equals 14 residues. Germline V gives CDR1 SNHLY, CDR2 FYNNEI. V lost 6 bases, J lost 3 bases, and 15 bases lay in between. DNA for the CDR3: TGTGCCAGCAGGCAGGAGATGGACTTCTACGAGCAGTACTTC. Amino acids: CASRQEMDFYEQYF.

The V call is TRBV27, the J call TRBJ2-5, with 8 bases fitting TRBD2. CDR3 length equals 15 residues. Trimming cost V 2 bases and J 4 bases; bases outside gene matches: 6. Germline loops: CDR1 MNHEY, CDR2 SMNVEV (reference sequence). The CDR3 coding sequence is TGTGCCAGCAGTTTAATCCGGGAGGGGTTAGAGACCCAGTACTTC. As protein: CASSLIREGLETQYF.

The CDR3, as DNA: TGTGCCAGCAGCAGTGGACGGAGGGTCAATCAGCCCCAGCATTTT. This translates into CASSSGRRVNQPQHF. The chain links TRBV5-8 to TRBJ1-5; D gene ambiguous. Germline lookup yields CDR1 SGHTS and CDR2 YDEGEE. The length of the CDR3 is 15 residues. Trimming took off 4 bases at V and 3 bases at J, with 14 bases between the two ends. Together with reference TRBV5-8 and TRBJ1-5, the CDR3 gives the full variable domain: EAGVTQSPTHLIKTRGQQATLRCSPISGHTSVYWYQQALGLGLQFLLWYDEGEERNRGNFPPRFSGRQFPNYSSELNVNALELEDSALYLCASSSGRRVNQPQHFGDGTRLSIL.

The chain recombines TRBV7-9 with TRBJ2-3, with TRBD2 identical over 9 bases. V shed 1 base and J 2 bases; nucleotides not matched to a gene: 10. This CDR3 region has 18 residues. The germline CDR1 and CDR2 sequences are SEHNR and FQNEAQ (reference sequence). This CDR3 reads CASSLEWFSSGTTDTQYF. The CDR3 nucleotides are TGTGCCAGCAGCTTAGAATGGTTTTCTAGCGGGACCACAGATACGCAGTATTTT.